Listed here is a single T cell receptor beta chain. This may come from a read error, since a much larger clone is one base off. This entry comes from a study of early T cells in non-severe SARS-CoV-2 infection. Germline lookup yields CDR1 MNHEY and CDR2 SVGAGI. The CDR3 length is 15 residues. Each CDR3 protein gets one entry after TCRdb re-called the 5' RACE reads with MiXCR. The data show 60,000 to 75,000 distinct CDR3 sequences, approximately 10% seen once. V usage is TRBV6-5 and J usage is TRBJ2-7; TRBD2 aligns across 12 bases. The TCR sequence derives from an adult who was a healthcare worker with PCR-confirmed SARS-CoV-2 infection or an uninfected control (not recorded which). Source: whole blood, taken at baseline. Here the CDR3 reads CASSYDLAGGNELYF. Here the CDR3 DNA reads TGTGCCAGCAGTTACGACCTAGCGGGAGGGAACGAGCTGTACTTC.